The 10 T cell receptor beta chains presented below share a single source sample, sequenced in a study of early T cells in non-severe SARS-CoV-2 infection. TCRdb itself ran the 5' RACE reads through MiXCR, one entry per CDR3 protein. This sample has tens of thousands of distinct CDR3 sequences; 13% to 15% occur once, and the top ten carry over 9.5%. The sample consisted of whole blood. The receptors stem from an adult who was a healthcare worker with PCR-confirmed SARS-CoV-2 infection or an uninfected control (not recorded which).

This clonotype was counted ten times or more. The V and J genes are TRBV4-1 and TRBJ2-3; 8 bases are a match to TRBD2. Germline CDR1 and CDR2: MGHRA and YSYEKL. The CDR3 is 17 amino acids. V shed 3 bases and J 0 bases; nucleotides not matched to a gene: 8. CDR3 loop: CASSHTLAGTSTDTQYF. CDR3 nucleotide sequence: TGCGCCAGCAGCCATACATTAGCGGGGACTAGCACAGATACGCAGTATTTT.

J is TRBJ2-3 and V is TRBV28; a possible D gene is TRBD2 (6 bases). CDR3 length equals 15 residues. The germline V and J ends were trimmed by 4 bases and 11 bases, with 22 bases remaining between them. Germline V gene sequence: CDR1 MDHEN, CDR2 SYDVKM. The CDR3 DNA follows: TGTGCCAGCAGTTCGCCGGGTGAACTAGCAGTCCGGCAGTATTTT. This codes for CASSSPGELAVRQYF.

This clonotype was seen a few times. CDR3 coding DNA: TGTGCCAGCAGCTCGCGGGGGGACGGACTCTATGGCTACACCTTC. Translated: CASSSRGDGLYGYTF. This chain connects TRBV11-2 to TRBJ1-2; a weak D match, TRBD1 (5 bases). This CDR3 is 15 amino acids long. The germline V and J ends were trimmed by 4 bases and 4 bases, with 16 bases remaining between them. Germline lookup yields CDR1 SGHAT and CDR2 FQNNGV.

The chain combines TRBV10-3 with TRBJ2-4, with 7 positions matching TRBD2. Germline assignment: CDR1 ENHRY and CDR2 SYGVKD. Losses at the gene ends were 6 bases for V and 8 bases for J; bases not matched to a gene: 1. This CDR3 is 11 amino acids long. This chain's CDR3 is CAISRGDIQYF. CDR3 in DNA: TGTGCCATCAGCCGGGGGGACATTCAGTACTTC.

This clonotype was seen many times. This chain links TRBV28 with TRBJ1-2, with D hard to call. Germline loops: CDR1 MDHEN, CDR2 SYDVKM. Between the trimmed V and J ends, which lost 4 bases and 1 base, there was a span of 10 bases. This CDR3 comprises 14 residues. The CDR3 reads CASSSSTHNYGYTF. CDR3 nucleotides: TGTGCCAGCAGTTCCTCGACACATAACTATGGCTACACCTTC.

DNA for the CDR3: TGTGCCAGCTCACCACTTAACCCAAGCTCCTATAATTCACCCCTCCACTTT. This sequence encodes CASSPLNPSSYNSPLHF. This chain joins TRBV18 and TRBJ1-6; D call uncertain. From germline, CDR1 is KGHSH and CDR2 LQKENI. With 1 base removed from V and 0 bases from J, the gap between germline ends came to 10 bases. The CDR3 loop spans 17 amino acids.

This clonotype has only a few counts. The chain couples TRBV11-2 to TRBJ2-7; D possibly corresponds to TRBD2 (6 bases). V was shortened by 5 bases and J by 3 bases, with 14 bases between the two germline ends. Germline CDR1 SGHAT, CDR2 FQNNGV. The CDR3 is made up of 14 amino acids. In DNA form, the CDR3 reads TGTGCCAGCAGCAGCTGGGAGGACCACTACGAGCAGTACTTC. Translating it yields CASSSWEDHYEQYF. The full variable domain, in which reference TRBV11-2 and TRBJ2-7 provide the parts outside the CDR3, is EAGVAQSPRYKIIEKRQSVAFWCNPISGHATLYWYQQILGQGPKLLIQFQNNGVVDDSQLPKDRFSAERLKGVDSTLKIQPAKLEDSAVYLCASSSWEDHYEQYFGPGTRLTVT.

This clonotype came up a few times. V gene TRBV7-9 combines with J gene TRBJ2-7; D may be TRBD1 or TRBD2 (5 bases each). V lost 7 bases, J lost 3 bases, and 13 bases lay in between. This CDR3 has 13 amino acids. The germline gives CDR1 SEHNR, CDR2 FQNEAQ (reference sequence). Here the CDR3 DNA reads TGTGCCAGCACCCGGGGCGATCACTACGAGCAGTACTTC. As protein: CASTRGDHYEQYF.

The chain carries TRBV12-3 or TRBV12-4 and TRBJ1-2, with TRBD1 matching over 7 bases. The CDR3 covers 15 residues. Trimming removed 4 bases from V and 4 bases from J; junction bases left unmatched: 9. The CDR3 reads CASSSIYRGSYGYTF. The CDR3 coding sequence is TGTGCCAGCAGTTCCATATACAGGGGTAGCTATGGCTACACCTTC.

As for this clonotype: An end of the junction differs from the germline gene, which may be a read error. The rearrangement joins TRBV6-6 to TRBJ2-1; 7 bases are a match to TRBD2. Germline CDR1 MNHNY, CDR2 SVGAGI (reference sequence). The CDR3 contains 12 residues. Here the CDR3 DNA reads TGTGCCAGCAGCTTCGGGGGGACTGGCATAATCTTC. Translated: CASSFGGTGIIF.